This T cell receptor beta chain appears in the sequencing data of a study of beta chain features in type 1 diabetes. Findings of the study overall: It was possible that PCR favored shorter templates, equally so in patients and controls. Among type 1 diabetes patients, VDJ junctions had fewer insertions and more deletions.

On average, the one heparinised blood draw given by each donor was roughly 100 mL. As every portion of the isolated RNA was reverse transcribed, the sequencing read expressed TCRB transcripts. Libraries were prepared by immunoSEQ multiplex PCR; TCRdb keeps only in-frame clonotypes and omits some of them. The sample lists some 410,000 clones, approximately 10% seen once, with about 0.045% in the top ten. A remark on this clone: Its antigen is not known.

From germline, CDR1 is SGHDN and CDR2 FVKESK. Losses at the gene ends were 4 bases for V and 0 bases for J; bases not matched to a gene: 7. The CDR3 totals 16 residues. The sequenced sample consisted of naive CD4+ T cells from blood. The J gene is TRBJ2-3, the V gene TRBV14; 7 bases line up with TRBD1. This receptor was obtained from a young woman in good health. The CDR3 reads CASSPHRGPSTDTQYF. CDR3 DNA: TGTGCCAGCAGCCCGCACAGGGGCCCTAGCACAGATACGCAGTATTTT.